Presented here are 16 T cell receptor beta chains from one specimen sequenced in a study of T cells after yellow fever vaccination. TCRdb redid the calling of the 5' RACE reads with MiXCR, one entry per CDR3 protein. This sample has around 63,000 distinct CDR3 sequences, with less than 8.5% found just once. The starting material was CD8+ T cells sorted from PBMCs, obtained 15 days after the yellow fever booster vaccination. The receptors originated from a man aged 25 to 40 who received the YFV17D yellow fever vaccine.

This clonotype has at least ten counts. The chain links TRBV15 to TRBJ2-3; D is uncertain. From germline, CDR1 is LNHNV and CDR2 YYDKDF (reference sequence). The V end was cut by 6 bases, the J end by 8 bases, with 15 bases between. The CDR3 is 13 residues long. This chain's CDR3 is CATSGGGIGTQYF. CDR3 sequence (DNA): TGTGCCACCAGTGGTGGCGGCATAGGTACGCAGTATTTT.

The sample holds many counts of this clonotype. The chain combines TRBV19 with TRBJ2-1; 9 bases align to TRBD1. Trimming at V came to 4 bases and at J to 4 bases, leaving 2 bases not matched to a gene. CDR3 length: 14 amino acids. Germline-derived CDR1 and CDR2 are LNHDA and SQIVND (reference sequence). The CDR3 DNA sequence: TGTGCCAGTAGTAAGGGACAGGGATACAATGAGCAGTTCTTC. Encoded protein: CASSKGQGYNEQFF. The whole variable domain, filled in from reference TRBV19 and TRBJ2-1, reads DGGITQSPKYLFRKEGQNVTLSCEQNLNHDAMYWYRQDPGQGLRLIYYSQIVNDFQKGDIAEGYSVSREKKESFPLTVTSAQKNPTAFYLCASSKGQGYNEQFFGPGTRLTVL.

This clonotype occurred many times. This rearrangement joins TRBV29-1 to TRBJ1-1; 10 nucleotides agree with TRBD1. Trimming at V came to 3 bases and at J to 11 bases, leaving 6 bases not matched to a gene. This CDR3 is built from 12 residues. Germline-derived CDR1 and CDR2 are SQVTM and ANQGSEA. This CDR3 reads CSVDDRGLEAFF. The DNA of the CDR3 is TGCAGCGTTGATGACAGGGGGCTGGAGGCTTTCTTT.

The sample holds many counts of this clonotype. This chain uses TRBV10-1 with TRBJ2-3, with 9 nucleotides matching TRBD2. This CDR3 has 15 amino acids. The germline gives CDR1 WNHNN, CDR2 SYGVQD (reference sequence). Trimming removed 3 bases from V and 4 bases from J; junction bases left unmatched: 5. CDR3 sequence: CASSEIAGAPDTQYF. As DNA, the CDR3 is TGCGCCAGCAGTGAAATAGCGGGAGCCCCAGATACGCAGTATTTT.

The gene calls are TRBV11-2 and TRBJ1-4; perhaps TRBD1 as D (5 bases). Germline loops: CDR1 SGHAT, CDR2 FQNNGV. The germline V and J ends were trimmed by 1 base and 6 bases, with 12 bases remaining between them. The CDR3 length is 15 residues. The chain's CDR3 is CASSLVFQGYEKLFF. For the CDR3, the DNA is TGTGCCAGCAGCTTAGTCTTTCAGGGTTATGAAAAACTGTTTTTT.

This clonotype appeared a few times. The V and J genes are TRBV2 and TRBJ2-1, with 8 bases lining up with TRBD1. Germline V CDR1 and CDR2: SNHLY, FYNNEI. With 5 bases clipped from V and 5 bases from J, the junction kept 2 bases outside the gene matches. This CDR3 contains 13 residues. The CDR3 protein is CASSWTGHNEQFF. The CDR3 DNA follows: TGTGCCAGCAGTTGGACAGGGCACAATGAGCAGTTCTTC.

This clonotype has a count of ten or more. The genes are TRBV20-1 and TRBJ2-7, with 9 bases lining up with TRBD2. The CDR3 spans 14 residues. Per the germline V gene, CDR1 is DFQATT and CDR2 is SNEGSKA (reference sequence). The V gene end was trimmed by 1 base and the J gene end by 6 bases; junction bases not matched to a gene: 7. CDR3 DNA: TGCAGTGCTAGAGGCGGGAGGGACCCGAGCGAGCAGTACTTC. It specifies CSARGGRDPSEQYF.

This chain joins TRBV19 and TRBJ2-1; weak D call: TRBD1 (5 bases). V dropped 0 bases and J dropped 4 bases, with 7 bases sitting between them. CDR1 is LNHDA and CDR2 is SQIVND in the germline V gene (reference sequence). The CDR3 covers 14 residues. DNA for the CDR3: TGTGCCAGTAGTATAGAAGGGGCTTACAATGAGCAGTTCTTC. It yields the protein CASSIEGAYNEQFF. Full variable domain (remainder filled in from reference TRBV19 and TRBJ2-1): DGGITQSPKYLFRKEGQNVTLSCEQNLNHDAMYWYRQDPGQGLRLIYYSQIVNDFQKGDIAEGYSVSREKKESFPLTVTSAQKNPTAFYLCASSIEGAYNEQFFGPGTRLTVL.

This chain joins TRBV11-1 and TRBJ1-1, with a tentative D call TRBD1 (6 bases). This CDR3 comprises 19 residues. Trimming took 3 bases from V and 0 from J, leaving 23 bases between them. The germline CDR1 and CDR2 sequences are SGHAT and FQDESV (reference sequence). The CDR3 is CASSLGIGRTGIMNTEAFF. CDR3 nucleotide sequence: TGTGCCAGCAGCTTGGGAATCGGAAGAACAGGGATCATGAACACTGAAGCTTTCTTT.

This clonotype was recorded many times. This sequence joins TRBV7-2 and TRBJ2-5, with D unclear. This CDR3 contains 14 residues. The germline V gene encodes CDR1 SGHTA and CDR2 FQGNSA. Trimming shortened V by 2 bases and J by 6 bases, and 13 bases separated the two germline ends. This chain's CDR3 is CASSLSTEPKTQYF. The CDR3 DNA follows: TGTGCCAGCAGCTTATCAACAGAGCCGAAGACCCAGTACTTC. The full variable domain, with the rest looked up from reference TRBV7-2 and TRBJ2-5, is GAGVSQSPSNKVTEKGKDVELRCDPISGHTALYWYRQSLGQGLEFLIYFQGNSAPDKSGLPSDRFSAERTGGSVSTLTIQRTQQEDSAVYLCASSLSTEPKTQYFGPGTRLLVL.

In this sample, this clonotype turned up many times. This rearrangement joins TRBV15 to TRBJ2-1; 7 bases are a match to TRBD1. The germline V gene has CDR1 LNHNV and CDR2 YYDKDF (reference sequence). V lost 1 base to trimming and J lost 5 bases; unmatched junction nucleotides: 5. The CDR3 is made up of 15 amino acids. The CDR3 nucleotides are TGTGCCACCAGCAGAGTAGGGGGCTGGGACAATGAGCAGTTCTTC. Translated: CATSRVGGWDNEQFF.

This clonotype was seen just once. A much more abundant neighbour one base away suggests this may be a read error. The CDR3 nucleotides are TGTGCCACGGTACTCCAGGGATGGAATCAGCCCCAGCATTTT. Translation: CATVLQGWNQPQHF. The chain carries TRBV15 and TRBJ1-5; D is perhaps TRBD1 (5 bases). Germline V gives CDR1 LNHNV, CDR2 YYDKDF (reference sequence). This CDR3 contains 14 residues. Trimming removed 9 bases from V and 4 bases from J, with 16 bases in between.

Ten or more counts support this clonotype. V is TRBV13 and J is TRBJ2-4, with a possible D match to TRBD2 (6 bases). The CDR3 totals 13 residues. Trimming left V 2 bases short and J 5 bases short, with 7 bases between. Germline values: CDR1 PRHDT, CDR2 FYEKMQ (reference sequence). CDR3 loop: CASSLWGENIQYF. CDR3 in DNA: TGTGCCAGCAGCTTATGGGGGGAAAACATTCAGTACTTC. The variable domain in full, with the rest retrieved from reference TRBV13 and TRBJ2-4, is AAGVIQSPRHLIKEKRETATLKCYPIPRHDTVYWYQQGPGQDPQFLISFYEKMQSDKGSIPDRFSAQQFSDYHSELNMSSLELGDSALYFCASSLWGENIQYFGAGTRLSVL.

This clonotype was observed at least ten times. In DNA form, the CDR3 reads TGTGCCAGCAGTTTAGCGGGAGAGGAAAATGAGCAGTTCTTC. It translates to CASSLAGEENEQFF. V is TRBV27 and J is TRBJ2-1, with 7 bases identical to TRBD2. V shed 2 bases and J 7 bases; nucleotides not matched to a gene: 5. The CDR3 is made up of 14 amino acids. The germline gives CDR1 MNHEY, CDR2 SMNVEV (reference sequence).

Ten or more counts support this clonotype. This CDR3 reads CAWSVSYNTGELFF. The CDR3 DNA is TGTGCCTGGAGTGTTAGTTACAACACCGGGGAGCTGTTTTTT. The chain joins TRBV30 to TRBJ2-2; D uncertain. The germline V and J ends were trimmed by 0 bases and 2 bases, with 7 bases remaining between them. CDR3 length: 14 residues. In germline, CDR1 is GTSNPN, CDR2 SVGIG (reference sequence).

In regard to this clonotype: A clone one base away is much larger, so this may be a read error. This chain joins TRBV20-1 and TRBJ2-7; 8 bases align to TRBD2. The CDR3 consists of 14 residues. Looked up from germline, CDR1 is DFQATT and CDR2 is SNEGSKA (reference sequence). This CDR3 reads CRAKPGLVSHEQYF. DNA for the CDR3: TGCAGAGCTAAGCCGGGACTAGTCTCCCACGAGCAGTACTTC.